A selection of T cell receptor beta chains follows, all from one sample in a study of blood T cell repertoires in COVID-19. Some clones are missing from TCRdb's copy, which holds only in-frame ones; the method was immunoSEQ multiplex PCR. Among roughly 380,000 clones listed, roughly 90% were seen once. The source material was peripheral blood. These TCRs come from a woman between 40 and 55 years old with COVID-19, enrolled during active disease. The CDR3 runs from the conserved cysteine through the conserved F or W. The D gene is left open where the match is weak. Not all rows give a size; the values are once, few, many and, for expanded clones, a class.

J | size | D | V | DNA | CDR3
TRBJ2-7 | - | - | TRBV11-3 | TGTGCCAGCAGCGCAACACAGGGTCGGTCCTACGAGCAGTACTTC | CASSATQGRSYEQYF
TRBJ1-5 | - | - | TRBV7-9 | TGTGCCAGCAGCTTGAGTACCGGGGGGAGGCAGCCCCAGCATTTT | CASSLSTGGRQPQHF
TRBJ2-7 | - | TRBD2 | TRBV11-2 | TGTGCCAGCAGCTTAGAGGGTAGCGGGATCAACGAGCAGTACTTC | CASSLEGSGINEQYF
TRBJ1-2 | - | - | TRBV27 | TGTGCCAGCAGGGCGGGGAATTCAGGGCTCTATGGCTACACCTTC | CASRAGNSGLYGYTF
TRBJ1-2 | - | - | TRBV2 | TGTGCCAGCAGTGATAGGCCGGGAGGCTACACCTTC | CASSDRPGGYTF
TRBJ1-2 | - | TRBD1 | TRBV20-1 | TGCAGTGCTAGTAGGGGGGGACAGGGAAACTATGGCTACACCTTC | CSASRGGQGNYGYTF
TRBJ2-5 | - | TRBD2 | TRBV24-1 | TGTGCCACCAGTGACCTGGGGCTAGCGGGGTGGGAGACCCAGTACTTC | CATSDLGLAGWETQYF
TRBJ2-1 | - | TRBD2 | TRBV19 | TGTGCCAGTAGTGGAACTAGCGACTACAATGAGCAGTTCTTC | CASSGTSDYNEQFF
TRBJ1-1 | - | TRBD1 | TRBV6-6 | TGTGCCAGCAGTTCCGGGACAGCGGGTAACACTGAAGCTTTCTTT | CASSSGTAGNTEAFF
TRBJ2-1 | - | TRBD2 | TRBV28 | TGTGCCAGCAGCCCTACTAGCGGGGGCCACAATGAGCAGTTCTTC | CASSPTSGGHNEQFF
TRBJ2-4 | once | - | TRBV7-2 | TGTGCCAGCAGCTTAGTAGACCAGGGTATTTTGTCTGATCAGTACTTC | CASSLVDQGILSDQYF
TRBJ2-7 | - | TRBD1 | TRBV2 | TGTGCCAGCAGTGAAAGCCCAACAGGGGCCTACGAGCAGTACTTC | CASSESPTGAYEQYF
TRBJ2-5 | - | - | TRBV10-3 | TGTGCCATCAGTGAGTTTCGGACAGATCAAGAGACCCAGTACTTC | CAISEFRTDQETQYF
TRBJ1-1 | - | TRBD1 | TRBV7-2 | TGTGCCAGCAGCTCACAGGGGAGAGGTGAAGCTTTCTTT | CASSSQGRGEAFF
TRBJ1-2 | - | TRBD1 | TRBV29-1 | TGCAGCGTTGTCCGGGACAGGGCGGTCTATGGCTACACCTTC | CSVVRDRAVYGYTF
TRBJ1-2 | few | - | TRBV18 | TGTGCCAGCCGACAGGTCTGGGACCTCTATGGCTACACCTTC | CASRQVWDLYGYTF
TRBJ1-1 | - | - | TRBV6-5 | TGTGCCACCAATGGGGGGGAAGGGACGAACACTGAAGCTTTCTTT | CATNGGEGTNTEAFF
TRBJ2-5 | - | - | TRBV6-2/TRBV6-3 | TGTGCCAGCAGTTCCAGGGCCGAGACCCAGTACTTC | CASSSRAETQYF
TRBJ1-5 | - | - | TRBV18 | TGTGCCAGCTCGGGGGGGCCCGGCGATCAGCCCCAGCATTTT | CASSGGPGDQPQHF
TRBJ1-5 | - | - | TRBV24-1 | TGTGCCACCAGTGATCGCCAGGCTGGCAATCAGCCCCAGCATTTT | CATSDRQAGNQPQHF
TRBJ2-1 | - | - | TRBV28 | TGTGCCAGCAGAAACAGGGCGAGTGGTGAGCAGTTCTTC | CASRNRASGEQFF
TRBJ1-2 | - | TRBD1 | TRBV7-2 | TGTGCCAGCAGCTTAGGTATAGGGGGCGATGGCTACACCTTC | CASSLGIGGDGYTF
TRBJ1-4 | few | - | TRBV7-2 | TGTGCCAGCGGGGGCTCCCCTAATGAAAAACTGTTTTTT | CASGGSPNEKLFF
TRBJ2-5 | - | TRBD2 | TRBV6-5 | TGTGCCAGCAGCCGGACTAGGCAGACCCAGTACTTC | CASSRTRQTQYF
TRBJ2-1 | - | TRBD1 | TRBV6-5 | TGTGCCAGCAGCACGACAGGGCGAAAGTTCTTC | CASSTTGRKFF
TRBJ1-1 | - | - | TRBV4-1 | TGCGCCAGCAGCCAGGAGGGTATTACTGAAGCTTTCTTT | CASSQEGITEAFF
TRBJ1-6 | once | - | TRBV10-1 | TGCGCCAGGTACAGTACCGTCTCGACAGAGTATAATTCACCCCTCCACTTT | CARYSTVSTEYNSPLHF
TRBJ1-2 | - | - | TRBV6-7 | TGTGCCAGCAGTTACGCAACCTTCGGGTTCGACTATGGCTACACCTTC | CASSYATFGFDYGYTF
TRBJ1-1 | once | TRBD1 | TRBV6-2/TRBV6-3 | TGTGCCAGCAGTTTCGGGACAGGGGACCCTGAAGCTTTCTTT | CASSFGTGDPEAFF
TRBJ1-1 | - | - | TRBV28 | TGTGCCAGCAGGGGGCAGTCCTATGAAGCTTTCTTT | CASRGQSYEAFF
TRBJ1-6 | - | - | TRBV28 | TGTGCCAGCAGTCCCCTCGACAGAGCGTATAATTCACCCCTCCACTTT | CASSPLDRAYNSPLHF
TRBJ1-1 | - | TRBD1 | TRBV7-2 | TGTGCCAGCAGCTTAGTTGGACAGGGGTCTGAAGCTTTCTTT | CASSLVGQGSEAFF
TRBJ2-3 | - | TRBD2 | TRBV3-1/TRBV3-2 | TGTGCCAGCAGCGGAAGACTAGCGGGGGGGCGGTGGGTGACAGATACGCAGTATTTT | CASSGRLAGGRWVTDTQYF
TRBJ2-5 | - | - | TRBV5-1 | TGCGCCAGCAGCTTGGGCAGGGCCTTTCAAGAGACCCAGTACTTC | CASSLGRAFQETQYF
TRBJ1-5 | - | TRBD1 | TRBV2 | TGTGCCAGCCGACCAGGGGGCGTGGGTCAGCCCCAGCATTTT | CASRPGGVGQPQHF
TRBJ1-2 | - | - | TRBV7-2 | TGTGCCAGCAGCTTAGAGTCTATCTACACCTTC | CASSLESIYTF
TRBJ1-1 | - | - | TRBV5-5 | TGTGCCAGCAGGGGGGGACTGAGGAACACTGAAGCTTTCTTT | CASRGGLRNTEAFF
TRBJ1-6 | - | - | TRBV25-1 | TGTGCCAGCAGTGCTTCCTTGACAGGACCCAATTCACCCCTCCACTTT | CASSASLTGPNSPLHF
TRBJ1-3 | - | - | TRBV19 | TGTGCCAGTAGTCTTCCTATTGACAGGCCTCCAGAGGGAAACACCATATATTTT | CASSLPIDRPPEGNTIYF
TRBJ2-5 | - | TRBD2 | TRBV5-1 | TGCGCCAGCAGCCCCGGGGGAGCGGGGGTGGAGACCCAGTACTTC | CASSPGGAGVETQYF
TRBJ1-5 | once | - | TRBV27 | TGTGCCAGCAGTTTGAGGCAGGGGAATCAGCCCCAGCATTTT | CASSLRQGNQPQHF
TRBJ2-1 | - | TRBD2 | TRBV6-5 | TGTGCCAGCAGTTACGGGGTAGCGGGTGAGCAGTTCTTC | CASSYGVAGEQFF
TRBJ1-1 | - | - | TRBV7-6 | TGTGCCAGCAGTCGAACAGGGACCACTGAAGCTTTCTTT | CASSRTGTTEAFF
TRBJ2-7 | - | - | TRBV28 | TGTGCCAGCAGTTTTAACCCAGGGAACTACGAGCAGTACTTC | CASSFNPGNYEQYF
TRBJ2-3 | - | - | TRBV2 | TGTGCCAGCAGCCCCACCACTTCAAGAGATACGCAGTATTTT | CASSPTTSRDTQYF
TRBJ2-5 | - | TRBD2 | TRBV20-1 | TGCAGTGCTAGTTGGCTAGCGGGGCTAGAGACCCAGTACTTC | CSASWLAGLETQYF
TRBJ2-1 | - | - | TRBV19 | TGTGCCAGTAGTATCGGGATCGGGAAAAGCGATGAGCAGTTCTTC | CASSIGIGKSDEQFF
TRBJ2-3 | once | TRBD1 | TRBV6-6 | TGTGCCAGCAGTTACTCGACAGGGAACACAGATACGCAGTATTTT | CASSYSTGNTDTQYF
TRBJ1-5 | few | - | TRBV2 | TGTGCCAGCAAATATGAGAATCAGCCCCAGCATTTT | CASKYENQPQHF
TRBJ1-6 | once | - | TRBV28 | TGTGCCAGCAGTTTATGGCCGGGGGGGGGCGGCGGGTTTAATTCACCCCTCCACTTT | CASSLWPGGGGGFNSPLHF
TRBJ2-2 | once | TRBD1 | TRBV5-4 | TGTGCCAGCAGCTTGGGGGACAGGGATGGGATGCGCACCGGGGAGCTGTTTTTT | CASSLGDRDGMRTGELFF
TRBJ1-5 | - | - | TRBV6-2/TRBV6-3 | TGTGCCAGCAGTTACAGAGATCAGCCCCAGCATTTT | CASSYRDQPQHF
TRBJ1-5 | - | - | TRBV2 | TGTGCCAGCGGCCGGGAAGGGTTTAATCAGCCCCAGCATTTT | CASGREGFNQPQHF